These T cell receptor beta chains were read from a single sample in a study of blood T cell repertoires in COVID-19. Repertoires were generated with immunoSEQ multiplex PCR, while TCRdb's copy carries only in-frame clones and drops some. The table includes about 360,000 clones, about 87% detected once. The sample consisted of PBMCs or T cells enriched from blood (not recorded which). All receptors come from a man aged 35 to 55 in a cohort exposed to, infected with or recovered from COVID-19 (not recorded which). CDR3s include the opening cysteine and the closing phenylalanine or tryptophan. The D gene is left open where the match is weak. Some rows mark clone size as missing; the rest say once, few, many or name a class of expanded clone.

V gene	J gene	clone size	D gene	CDR3 DNA	CDR3 protein
TRBV6-5	TRBJ1-3	once	.	TGTGCCAGCAGTACCGCGTCTGGAAACACCATATATTTT	CASSTASGNTIYF
TRBV19	TRBJ2-7	.	TRBD2	TGTGCCAGTAAGTACAGCGGGAGTGAATCCTACGAGCAGTACTTC	CASKYSGSESYEQYF
TRBV4-1	TRBJ2-1	.	TRBD2	TGCGCCAGCAGCCAGGCTTTCCTTAGCGGGAAATGGAATGAGCAGTTCTTC	CASSQAFLSGKWNEQFF
TRBV7-8	TRBJ1-5	.	.	TGTGCCAGCAGCATAGGGACGCCCAGGGGATATAGCAATCAGCCCCAGCATTTT	CASSIGTPRGYSNQPQHF
TRBV6-5	TRBJ1-6	.	.	TGTGCCAGCAGGTCAACTCTTAATTCACCCCTCCACTTT	CASRSTLNSPLHF
TRBV10-2	TRBJ2-7	.	TRBD1	TGCGCCAGCAGTGACCACCGGACAGGGATGTCCGAGCAGTACTTC	CASSDHRTGMSEQYF
TRBV30	TRBJ2-4	.	TRBD2	TGTGCCTGGAGTGCTCGGGGACTAGCGGGAGGAGGAGCCAAAAACATTCAGTACTTC	CAWSARGLAGGGAKNIQYF
TRBV24-1	TRBJ1-3	.	.	TGTGCCACCAGTGAGGCAGGGACAAACTCTGGAAACACCATATATTTT	CATSEAGTNSGNTIYF
TRBV19	TRBJ1-4	.	TRBD1	TGTGCCAGTAGAGATACAGGGGCCGCGGAAAAACTGTTTTTT	CASRDTGAAEKLFF
TRBV12-5	TRBJ1-2	.	.	TGTGCTAGTGGTTCCCCGTTCGAGGACTACACCTTC	CASGSPFEDYTF
TRBV14	TRBJ1-1	.	TRBD1	TGTGCCAGCAGCCTCCGAACAGGGGTCCCCTCCTTGGGCACTGAAGCTTTCTTT	CASSLRTGVPSLGTEAFF
TRBV4-1	TRBJ1-1	.	.	TGCGCCAGCAGCCAAGGGCGGGGGGCTTCCATGAACACTGAAGCTTTCTTT	CASSQGRGASMNTEAFF
TRBV6-1	TRBJ1-3	.	.	TGTGCCAGCAGTGAACCCGGTGCCCTTGGAAACACCATATATTTT	CASSEPGALGNTIYF
TRBV2	TRBJ2-1	.	TRBD2	TGTGCCAGCAGAAGACTAGCCATACCTCTGGTCTTC	CASRRLAIPLVF
TRBV3-1/TRBV3-2	TRBJ2-2	.	TRBD1	TGTGCCAGCAGCCAAGAGGACAGGTTTCAACGCGGGGAGCTGTTTTTT	CASSQEDRFQRGELFF
TRBV28	TRBJ2-5	.	TRBD2	TGTGCCAGCAGTTTACGAAGCGGGAGGGCCGGGGAGACCCAGTACTTC	CASSLRSGRAGETQYF
TRBV5-1	TRBJ2-5	.	TRBD2	TGCGCCAGCAGCTTGATCGGACTAGCGGGGGAGACCCAGTACTTC	CASSLIGLAGETQYF
TRBV27	TRBJ1-2	.	TRBD1	TGTGCCAGCAGTACCCGGGACAGCTCTCTTAGTGGCTACACCTTC	CASSTRDSSLSGYTF
TRBV10-1	TRBJ1-1	.	.	TGCGCCAGCAGTGCAATCCGGGATGTTATTGGTGAAGCTTTCTTT	CASSAIRDVIGEAFF
TRBV30	TRBJ1-6	.	TRBD1	TGTGCCTGGAGACAGGGGACAGCCATCTACTATAATTCACCCCTCCACTTT	CAWRQGTAIYYNSPLHF
TRBV19	TRBJ1-1	.	.	TGTGCCAGTAGTATGGATTACCCGACCTCAGACAAACCTGAAGCTTTCTTT	CASSMDYPTSDKPEAFF
TRBV6-5	TRBJ1-6	.	TRBD1	TGTGCCAGTACGGGACAGTGGGATTCACCCCTCCACTTT	CASTGQWDSPLHF
TRBV28	TRBJ1-3	.	TRBD1	TGTGCCAGCAGTTTGGGACAGGGAAACACCATATATTTT	CASSLGQGNTIYF
TRBV10-1	TRBJ2-7	once	.	TGCGCCAGCAGTGACAGTAATGGGGCCGAGCAGTACTTC	CASSDSNGAEQYF
TRBV6-5	TRBJ2-7	.	.	TGTGCCAGCAGTTACTCGTCGGGTAGGGGGGGCGAGCAGTACTTC	CASSYSSGRGGEQYF
TRBV14	TRBJ1-4	.	.	TGTGCCAGCAGCCAAGGGGCGAATCAAAAACTGTTTTTT	CASSQGANQKLFF
TRBV28	TRBJ1-2	.	TRBD1	TGTGCCAGCAGTTTACCGGTGGGGCAGGGGGCGGGCTACACCTTC	CASSLPVGQGAGYTF
TRBV3-1/TRBV3-2	TRBJ2-4	.	TRBD2	TGTGCCAGCAGCCCCCAACTAGCGGGAGGGAGGAACATTCAGTACTTC	CASSPQLAGGRNIQYF
TRBV28	TRBJ2-7	.	TRBD2	TGTGCCAGCAGCCGAACTAGCGGGAGGACCTACGAGCAGTACTTC	CASSRTSGRTYEQYF
TRBV30	TRBJ1-4	.	TRBD1	TGTGCCTGGAAGGAAAGGGGGCTCGGAGATGAAAAACTGTTTTTT	CAWKERGLGDEKLFF
TRBV2	TRBJ2-7	.	.	TGTGCCAGCAGTGTTAGGAGTACAGCGGGCGAGCAGTACTTC	CASSVRSTAGEQYF
TRBV28	TRBJ1-2	.	TRBD1	TGTGCCAGCAGTAACAACAGGGGGGAAGGCTACACCTTC	CASSNNRGEGYTF
TRBV10-3	TRBJ1-2	few	TRBD1	TGTGCCATCAGCTATTCCGGGACAGGGGACTATGGCTACACCTTC	CAISYSGTGDYGYTF
TRBV5-1	TRBJ2-7	.	TRBD2	TGCGCCAGCAGCTTGGGACTAGCGGGAGGGCTGGGGGAGCAGTACTTC	CASSLGLAGGLGEQYF
TRBV19	TRBJ1-5	.	.	TGTGCCAGTCCTCGGGGGGATCAGCCCCAGCATTTT	CASPRGDQPQHF
TRBV7-9	TRBJ1-2	.	TRBD1	TGTGCCAGCAGCTTCGGACAGGGTGGTTGGGATGGCTACACCTTC	CASSFGQGGWDGYTF
TRBV24-1	TRBJ2-2	.	TRBD2	TGTGCCACCAGTGACGGACTAGCGGGAGTTGGCGGGGAGCTGTTTTTT	CATSDGLAGVGGELFF
TRBV13	TRBJ2-2	.	TRBD1	TGTGCCAGCAGCAGAGACAGGGGCAACACCGGGGAGCTGTTTTTT	CASSRDRGNTGELFF
TRBV19	TRBJ2-1	.	.	TGTGCCAGTAGTATAGAACCAAGTAGCTCCTACAATGAGCAGTTCTTC	CASSIEPSSSYNEQFF
TRBV5-1	TRBJ2-7	.	.	TGCGCCAGCAGCCTAGGACAACGCGAGCAGTACTTC	CASSLGQREQYF
TRBV19	TRBJ1-1	.	TRBD1	TGTGCCAGTATGGAGGGCACAGGGGGCAACACTGAAGCTTTCTTT	CASMEGTGGNTEAFF
TRBV2	TRBJ2-3	.	TRBD2	TGTGCCAGCAGGAGCGGGAGCACCCGCACAGATACGCAGTATTTT	CASRSGSTRTDTQYF
TRBV4-2	TRBJ2-7	.	TRBD2	TGTGCCAGCAGCCAAGTCGGAGCGGGAGGGCCGGTCCCTTACGAGCAGTACTTC	CASSQVGAGGPVPYEQYF
TRBV4-1	TRBJ2-2	.	TRBD2	TGCGCCAGCAGCCCCCAAAGACTAGCGGGAGGGCGTAACACCGGGGAGCTGTTTTTT	CASSPQRLAGGRNTGELFF
TRBV5-6	TRBJ2-1	.	TRBD2	TGTGCCAGTAGCGGGAGGGCCCGGAATGAGCAGTTCTTC	CASSGRARNEQFF
TRBV3-1/TRBV3-2	TRBJ2-3	.	.	TGTGCCAGCAGCCGAGGGCGGAGCACAGATACGCAGTATTTT	CASSRGRSTDTQYF
TRBV19	TRBJ1-2	.	TRBD1	TGTGCCAGCAAACAGGGGGCCCTTCTCTACACCTTC	CASKQGALLYTF
TRBV3-1/TRBV3-2	TRBJ2-7	once	.	TGTGCCTCTTCAGGAGGGACTTACGAGCAGTACTTC	CASSGGTYEQYF
TRBV2	TRBJ2-7	.	.	TGTGCCAGCAGTTTCACTCTCGAGCAGTACTTC	CASSFTLEQYF
TRBV2	TRBJ2-1	.	TRBD2	TGTGCCACCGGGACTAGCGGAGGGAATGAGCAGTTCTTC	CATGTSGGNEQFF
TRBV7-2	TRBJ1-4	.	.	TGTGCCAGCAGCTTAGCGCCCCAGGGTTTTAATGAAAAACTGTTTTTT	CASSLAPQGFNEKLFF
TRBV7-3	TRBJ2-1	.	.	TGTGCCAGCAGCTTAAGTAGCGAGTCCTACAATGAGCAGTTCTTC	CASSLSSESYNEQFF
TRBV27	TRBJ2-3	.	.	TGTGCCAGCAGTACAGGCACAGATACGCAGTATTTT	CASSTGTDTQYF
TRBV10-3	TRBJ2-5	.	.	TGTGCCATCAGTGAGTCGACTTGGGAGACCCAGTACTTC	CAISESTWETQYF